This T cell receptor (beta chain) was documented in a study of T cells of healthy individuals. Via MiXCR, TCRdb re-called the 5' RACE reads, giving one row per CDR3 protein. The profile shows over 95,000 distinct CDR3 sequences, around 17% of them singletons. Germline V CDR1 and CDR2: SGHRS, YFSETQ. V trimming: 5 bases; J trimming: 1 base; junction bases outside the gene matches: 4. The CDR3 has 14 amino acids. This clonotype was seen many times. The receptor was derived from a human donor in good health. This chain uses TRBV5-1 with TRBJ2-3; 7 nucleotides match TRBD2. The CDR3 DNA reads as TGCGCCAGCAGTCCTAGCGGCCGCACAGATACGCAGTATTTT. This gives the protein CASSPSGRTDTQYF.